This TCR beta chain was captured in a study of T cell repertoires in cytomegalovirus infection. Regarding this clonotype: What it binds is unknown.

Study conclusions and caveats: Cumulative public TCR beta family frequency identified carriers of CMV plus the relevant HLA. What dominated the ex vivo response were HLA-C-restricted CMV-specific TCR beta clonotypes.

TCRdb independently ran MiXCR on the reads; one entry per CDR3 protein. The top ten clones hold about 23% of a sample with over 150,000 distinct CDR3 sequences, 17% of them seen once. The CDR3 is 11 residues long. Per germline, CDR1 MGHDK and CDR2 SYGVNS. The trim removed 4 bases at V and 11 bases at J, leaving 3 bases unmatched. The chain employs TRBV25-1 and TRBJ1-1; 8 bases map to TRBD1. Sequencing was done on a sample of CD8+ T cells from PBMCs. The clonotype originates from a human donor in good health (CMV status not recorded). Some clones in this sample may be carry-over from other donors' samples. The DNA of the CDR3 is TGTGCCAGCAGTGGACAGGGGACGGCTTTCTTT. Its protein product is CASSGQGTAFF.